Below, 27 T cell receptor beta chains from the same sample are listed, as sequenced in a study of T cell responses to AZD1222 COVID-19 vaccine. Generated by immunoSEQ multiplex PCR, the TCRdb table keeps only in-frame clones and is missing some. This sample has 95,000 to 100,000 clones; roughly 83% occur once, and the top ten carry approximately 14%. Sample: peripheral blood, taken 28 days after the second AZD1222 dose. These receptors were collected from an adult who received the AZD1222 COVID-19 vaccine.

This chain joins TRBV4-3 and TRBJ2-7; 9 nucleotides agree with TRBD1. This CDR3 is built from 15 residues. Germline V CDR1 and CDR2: LGHNA, YSLEER. The ends lost 5 bases at V and 7 bases at J; junction bases unmatched: 12. The CDR3: CASSDGRGTGMEQYF. The CDR3 nucleotides read TGCGCCAGCAGCGACGGGCGCGGGACAGGGATGGAGCAGTACTTC.

V usage is TRBV27 and J usage is TRBJ1-6; D is undetermined. Germline V gene sequence: CDR1 MNHEY, CDR2 SMNVEV (reference sequence). The V end lost 0 bases, the J end lost 10 bases, and 16 bases lay between the germline ends. This CDR3 spans 16 amino acids. CDR3 sequence reads: CASSLSARILNSPLHF. The CDR3 bases are TGTGCCAGCAGTTTATCCGCGAGGATCCTAAACTCACCCCTCCACTTT.

This chain connects TRBV15 to TRBJ1-2; D may be TRBD1 (5 bases). This CDR3 spans 13 amino acids. V was trimmed by 3 bases and J by 3 bases, leaving 8 bases between them. Germline CDR1 reads LNHNV; CDR2 reads YYDKDF (reference sequence). CDR3 amino acids: CATSSGGDYGYTF. The CDR3 bases are TGTGCCACCAGCAGCGGGGGGGACTATGGCTACACCTTC.

The CDR3 region is CASSSGDSTDTQYF. CDR3 DNA sequence: TGTGCCAGTAGTTCCGGGGACTCCACAGATACGCAGTATTTT. The chain joins TRBV19 to TRBJ2-3; the D gene is possibly TRBD2 (6 bases). The CDR3 totals 14 residues. The germline CDR1 and CDR2 sequences are LNHDA and SQIVND (reference sequence). V was pared by 5 bases and J by 2 bases, with 11 bases between.

The sample holds one count of this clone. The J gene is TRBJ2-5, the V gene TRBV11-2, with D possibly TRBD2 on 6 matching bases. The CDR3 runs to 17 residues. The germline gives CDR1 SGHAT, CDR2 FQNNGV. Trimming took off 2 bases at V and 6 bases at J, with 22 bases between the two ends. CDR3 nucleotides: TGTGCCAGCAGCTTACCCTCGGAAGTCTGGGACTTCAAGACCCAGTACTTC. Amino acids: CASSLPSEVWDFKTQYF.

This clone was detected once. The J gene is TRBJ2-2, the V gene TRBV4-1, with D tentatively TRBD1 or TRBD2 (5 bases each). The germline V gene encodes CDR1 MGHRA and CDR2 YSYEKL. This CDR3 is built from 16 residues. The ends were cut back, 4 bases at V and 0 bases at J, with 12 bases in the middle. The CDR3 DNA is TGCGCCAGCAGCCCAGCACTGGGACCGAACACCGGGGAGCTGTTTTTT. Its protein product is CASSPALGPNTGELFF.

The V gene is TRBV2, the J gene TRBJ2-7; 9 bases are shared with TRBD1. Trimming removed 3 bases from V and 4 bases from J; junction bases left unmatched: 10. The CDR3 is made up of 16 amino acids. Looked up from germline, CDR1 is SNHLY and CDR2 is FYNNEI. Here the CDR3 reads CASSEFGGTGLYEQYF. CDR3 nucleotides: TGTGCCAGCAGTGAGTTTGGGGGGACAGGGCTGTACGAGCAGTACTTC. Combining the CDR3 with reference TRBV2 and TRBJ2-7 gives the whole variable domain EPEVTQTPSHQVTQMGQEVILRCVPISNHLYFYWYRQILGQKVEFLVSFYNNEISEKSEIFDDQFSVERPDGSNFTLKIRSTKLEDSAMYFCASSEFGGTGLYEQYFGPGTRLTVT.

The chain is built from TRBV18 and TRBJ2-2; D is ambiguous. Germline V CDR1 and CDR2: KGHSH, LQKENI. Between the trimmed V and J ends, which lost 6 bases and 0 bases, there was a span of 14 bases. The CDR3 sequence is 16 residues long. The CDR3 loop is CASSERTPSNTGELFF. The CDR3, as DNA: TGTGCCAGCTCGGAAAGGACGCCTTCGAACACCGGGGAGCTGTTTTTT.

This clone has a single count. This chain links TRBV2 with TRBJ2-7, with TRBD1 as a possible D gene (5 bases). Trimming cost V 5 bases and J 4 bases, with 33 bases left between them. Germline V gene sequence: CDR1 SNHLY, CDR2 FYNNEI. The CDR3 is 20 residues long. Here the CDR3 reads CASSQGRARTERPPRYEQYF. CDR3 in DNA: TGTGCCAGCAGTCAGGGTCGTGCAAGGACCGAACGTCCGCCCAGATACGAGCAGTACTTC.

The gene calls are TRBV2 and TRBJ1-5; no definite D call. V was trimmed by 0 bases and J by 6 bases, leaving 6 bases between them. Germline CDR1 reads SNHLY; CDR2 reads FYNNEI. This CDR3 has 13 amino acids. CDR3 protein: CASSEARIQPQHF. The CDR3 DNA is TGTGCCAGCAGTGAAGCGCGGATTCAGCCCCAGCATTTT.

This chain connects TRBV18 to TRBJ2-1, with 9 bases matching TRBD2. CDR3 length: 15 residues. Germline V gene data show CDR1 as KGHSH and CDR2 as LQKENI. V trimming: 4 bases; J trimming: 8 bases; junction bases outside the gene matches: 9. The chain's CDR3 is CASSQTSGGVDEQFF. The CDR3, as DNA: TGTGCCAGCTCACAGACTAGCGGAGGGGTGGATGAGCAGTTCTTC.

The chain uses TRBV7-3 and TRBJ2-3; D call uncertain. Between the trimmed V and J ends, which lost 5 bases and 0 bases, there was a span of 6 bases. The germline CDR1 and CDR2 sequences are SGHTA and FQGTGA. The CDR3 has 13 amino acids. CDR3 loop: CASSPSSTDTQYF. The CDR3 DNA is TGTGCCAGCAGCCCCAGCAGCACAGATACGCAGTATTTT.

The chain recombines TRBV19 with TRBJ2-3, with TRBD1 matching 8 bases. V trimming: 5 bases; J trimming: 12 bases; junction bases outside the gene matches: 10. The CDR3 is made up of 13 amino acids. From germline, CDR1 is LNHDA and CDR2 SQIVND (reference sequence). CDR3 amino acids: CASSHIGQGQQYF. CDR3 DNA: TGTGCCAGTAGTCATATTGGACAGGGCCAACAGTATTTT.

The chain couples TRBV29-1 to TRBJ2-7; D might be TRBD2 (6 bases). This CDR3 spans 14 amino acids. The V gene lost 4 bases and the J gene lost 1 base, with 14 bases spanning the gap. Germline CDR1 SQVTM, CDR2 ANQGSEA. DNA for the CDR3: TGCAGCGTTGCCCGACCTGGGGGGTCCTACGAGCAGTACTTC. Translating it yields CSVARPGGSYEQYF.

In this sample, this clone turned up once. The rearrangement uses TRBV9 and TRBJ2-7; TRBD2 agrees at 8 bases. The ends lost 3 bases at V and 2 bases at J; junction bases unmatched: 7. The CDR3 covers 15 residues. Germline-derived CDR1 and CDR2 are SGDLS and YYNGEE. The CDR3 DNA sequence: TGTGCCAGCAGCGCCCAACCTAGCGGGCCCTACGAGCAGTACTTC. It translates to CASSAQPSGPYEQYF.

The chain joins TRBV7-2 to TRBJ1-5; possible D gene TRBD1, 5 bases. This CDR3 is built from 16 residues. Germline-derived CDR1 and CDR2 are SGHTA and FQGNSA. V gave up 1 base and J gave up 2 bases, with 12 bases separating them. CDR3 residues: CASSLGGGRGNQPQHF. CDR3 nucleotide sequence: TGTGCCAGCAGCTTAGGGGGCGGGAGGGGCAATCAGCCCCAGCATTTT.

The V gene is TRBV5-6, the J gene TRBJ1-1; D ambiguous. Germline values: CDR1 SGHDT, CDR2 YYEEEE. Trimming removed 4 bases from V and 4 bases from J, with 14 bases in between. There are 14 residues in the CDR3. The CDR3 nucleotides read TGTGCCAGCAGCCGGAGAGGATGGGGCACTGAAGCTTTCTTT. Its protein is CASSRRGWGTEAFF.

The J gene is TRBJ2-7, the V gene TRBV7-9; TRBD2 is a possible D gene (7 bases). The CDR3 is made up of 13 amino acids. The V end was cut by 5 bases, the J end by 6 bases, with 14 bases between. Germline V gene lookup returns CDR1 SEHNR and CDR2 FQNEAQ (reference sequence). The CDR3 protein is CASSTRGGAEQYF. CDR3 coding DNA: TGTGCCAGCAGCACCCGAGGGGGGGCCGAGCAGTACTTC.

J is TRBJ2-3 and V is TRBV3-1 (or the pseudogene TRBV3-2); 8 bases map to TRBD2. Germline V gives CDR1 LGHDT, CDR2 YNNKEL (reference sequence). The J segment lost 3 bases and the V segment lost 2 bases, leaving 10 bases of the junction unmatched. The CDR3 loop spans 17 amino acids. This CDR3 reads CASSQRRSGGVTDTQYF. The CDR3 DNA sequence: TGTGCCAGCAGCCAAAGGAGAAGCGGGGGAGTTACAGATACGCAGTATTTT.

The gene calls are TRBV6-5 and TRBJ1-2; perhaps TRBD1 as D (5 bases). The germline CDR1 and CDR2 sequences are MNHEY and SVGAGI. CDR3 size: 13 residues. With 11 bases removed from V and 8 bases from J, the gap between germline ends came to 21 bases. CDR3 in DNA: TGTGCCGGGGCGTCGGACGGACCGATCGGCTACACCTTC. Translated, it gives CAGASDGPIGYTF.

The J gene is TRBJ2-2, the V gene TRBV28, with 14 bases fitting TRBD2. The junction had 3 bases not matched to a gene; V was cut back by 6 bases and J by 6 bases. Germline values: CDR1 MDHEN, CDR2 SYDVKM. The CDR3 sequence is 15 residues long. The CDR3 is CASSRLAGGAGELFF. CDR3 coding DNA: TGTGCCAGCAGCCGACTAGCGGGAGGGGCCGGGGAGCTGTTTTTT.

This chain uses TRBV5-4 with TRBJ2-5; 9 nucleotides match TRBD2. V shed 3 bases and J 5 bases; nucleotides not matched to a gene: 8. The CDR3 is made up of 15 amino acids. Per the germline V gene, CDR1 is SGHNT and CDR2 is YYREEE (reference sequence). The CDR3 DNA follows: TGTGCCAGCAGCTCGGGGACTAGCCTTCCGGAGACCCAGTACTTC. The encoded protein is CASSSGTSLPETQYF.

The chain has TRBV7-9 and TRBJ2-3; maybe TRBD1 (5 bases). Trimming shortened V by 3 bases and J by 4 bases, and 8 bases separated the two germline ends. CDR1 SEHNR and CDR2 FQNEAQ come from the germline V gene (reference sequence). The CDR3 consists of 13 residues. This chain's CDR3 is CASSFRQSDTQYF. DNA of the CDR3: TGTGCCAGCAGCTTTAGACAGTCAGATACGCAGTATTTT.

V and J are TRBV7-2 and TRBJ2-7; D is unresolved. V was trimmed by 5 bases and J by 4 bases, leaving 9 bases between them. Germline loops: CDR1 SGHTA, CDR2 FQGNSA. The CDR3 sequence is 12 residues long. CDR3 protein: CASSQIRYEQYF. CDR3 DNA: TGTGCCAGCAGCCAAATTCGATACGAGCAGTACTTC.

The V gene is TRBV7-6, the J gene TRBJ1-3, with D unresolved. The V gene lost 4 bases and the J gene lost 0 bases, with 16 bases spanning the gap. This CDR3 has 17 residues. CDR1 is SGHVS, CDR2 FNYEAQ, per germline. The CDR3 protein is CASSSNTGSSSGNTIYF. The CDR3 DNA follows: TGTGCCAGCAGCTCTAACACCGGGTCCTCCTCTGGAAACACCATATATTTT.

The chain employs TRBV6-1 and TRBJ1-2; TRBD1 might be the D (5 bases). From germline, CDR1 is MNHNS and CDR2 SASEGT. CDR3 length: 14 amino acids. V was pared by 2 bases and J by 1 base, with 8 bases between. In DNA form, the CDR3 reads TGTGCCAGCAGTGAAAAGACAGTTAACTATGGCTACACCTTC. The encoded protein is CASSEKTVNYGYTF.

CDR3 DNA sequence: TGTGCCAGCAGCGAGAAGGGGCACTATGGCTACACCTTC. It specifies CASSEKGHYGYTF. This chain uses TRBV11-2 with TRBJ1-2, with a weak D call TRBD1 (5 bases). Germline loops: CDR1 SGHAT, CDR2 FQNNGV. CDR3 size: 13 residues. With 5 bases removed from V and 3 bases from J, the gap between germline ends came to 10 bases.